The clone carrying this T cell receptor (beta chain) was recorded only once. Its target is not known. The V end was cut by 2 bases, the J end by 0 bases, with 4 bases between. The germline V gene encodes CDR1 MNHEY and CDR2 SMNVEV (reference sequence). CDR3 length: 14 residues. This entry is derived from a study of T cells in narcolepsy. Study-level information: Healthy controls were enrolled alongside patients with narcolepsy type 1 or type 2. Overall study results and limits: Blood of same and different patients, but not healthy controls, reportedly held recurring autoreactive clonotypes. No autoreactive T cell clone sequences appeared in some memory CD4+ repertoires. Autoreactive HCRT-specific and TRIB2-specific clonotypes were marked in same-patient CSF-versus-blood CD4+ comparisons.

The protocol was immunoSEQ multiplex PCR, while the TCRdb copy is restricted to in-frame clones and leaves out a portion. The sample has over 9,000 clones, around 94% seen once. This clonotype was obtained from a human donor with narcolepsy. Sequencing was performed on CD45RA- memory CD4+ T cells from PBMCs. The genes are TRBV27 and TRBJ2-2, with D uncertain. CDR3 protein: CASSLGTNTGELFF. The CDR3, as DNA: TGTGCCAGCAGTTTAGGAACGAACACCGGGGAGCTGTTTTTT.